This is a list of T cell receptor beta chains from one sample in a study of T cells in Graves' hyperthyroidism and ophthalmopathy. In TCRdb, the multiplex PCR reads were re-called with MiXCR into one record per CDR3 protein. The sample records about 290,000 distinct CDR3 sequences, around a sixth being singletons. The sample consisted of blood. The receptors were sampled from a man younger than 40 with Graves' hyperthyroidism. CDR3s include the opening cysteine and the closing phenylalanine or tryptophan. D genes are given only for firm matches. Not all rows give a size; the values are once, few, many and, for expanded clones, a class.

DNA	CDR3	length	V	J	size	D
TGTGCCAGCAGTGAAGAGTCGGGTCTAGAGCAGTACTTC	CASSEESGLEQYF	13	TRBV2	TRBJ2-7	many	-
TGTGCCAGCAGACTACAGGGGGCCCACTACGAGCAGTACTTC	CASRLQGAHYEQYF	14	TRBV2	TRBJ2-7	many	TRBD1
TGCGCCAGCAGTGGCGGCACAGGGGGCTGGACTGAAGCTTTCTTT	CASSGGTGGWTEAFF	15	TRBV10-1	TRBJ1-1	few	TRBD1
TGTGCCAGCAGCCAAGCGCTCAGGACTATGGTTGGCGAGCAGTTCTTC	CASSQALRTMVGEQFF	16	TRBV3-1	TRBJ2-1	many	-
TGTGCCAGCAGTGAAGTCGGGGGAGACACTGAAGCTTTCTTT	CASSEVGGDTEAFF	14	TRBV6-1	TRBJ1-1	many	-
TGTGCCAGCACCGGGGTAGCCAAAAACATTCAGTACTTC	CASTGVAKNIQYF	13	TRBV3-1	TRBJ2-4	many	-
TGCGCCAGCAGCTTGGCGGTAGTAGCGGTCACAGATACGCAGTATTTT	CASSLAVVAVTDTQYF	16	TRBV5-1	TRBJ2-3	many	-
TGTGCCAGCAGTCCCATCCCTAGGGTTGGCTACACCTTC	CASSPIPRVGYTF	13	TRBV27	TRBJ1-2	many	-
TGCAGTGCTAGAGGTGGGACAGGGGGCGGATGGAGTGAAAAACTGTTTTTT	CSARGGTGGGWSEKLFF	17	TRBV20-1	TRBJ1-4	many	TRBD1
TGTGCCAGCTCCCGGGCGGGAGGCGTTCCAGATACGCAGTATTTT	CASSRAGGVPDTQYF	15	TRBV6-1	TRBJ2-3	many	TRBD2
TGTGCCAGCAGCCCACTTAATCGTCAGGAGACCCGGTACTTC	CASSPLNRQETRYF	14	TRBV11-3	TRBJ2-5	-	-
TGCAGCGCTACAGAGAGGAACACTGAAGCTTTCTTT	CSATERNTEAFF	12	TRBV29-1	TRBJ1-1	few	-
TGTGCCAGTAGTACACAGGACACAGATACGCAGTATTTT	CASSTQDTDTQYF	13	TRBV19	TRBJ2-3	few	-
TGTGCCAGCAGAGACAAAAGCGGGAGCACAGATACGCAGTATTTT	CASRDKSGSTDTQYF	15	TRBV5-5	TRBJ2-3	-	-
TGCAGTGCGGGGCAGAGGTTGGGCACAGATACGCAGTATTTT	CSAGQRLGTDTQYF	14	TRBV20-1	TRBJ2-3	many	-
TGTGCCAGCAGCGATAACCTAGCGGGATTCATCAATGAGCAGTTCTTC	CASSDNLAGFINEQFF	16	TRBV9	TRBJ2-1	-	TRBD2